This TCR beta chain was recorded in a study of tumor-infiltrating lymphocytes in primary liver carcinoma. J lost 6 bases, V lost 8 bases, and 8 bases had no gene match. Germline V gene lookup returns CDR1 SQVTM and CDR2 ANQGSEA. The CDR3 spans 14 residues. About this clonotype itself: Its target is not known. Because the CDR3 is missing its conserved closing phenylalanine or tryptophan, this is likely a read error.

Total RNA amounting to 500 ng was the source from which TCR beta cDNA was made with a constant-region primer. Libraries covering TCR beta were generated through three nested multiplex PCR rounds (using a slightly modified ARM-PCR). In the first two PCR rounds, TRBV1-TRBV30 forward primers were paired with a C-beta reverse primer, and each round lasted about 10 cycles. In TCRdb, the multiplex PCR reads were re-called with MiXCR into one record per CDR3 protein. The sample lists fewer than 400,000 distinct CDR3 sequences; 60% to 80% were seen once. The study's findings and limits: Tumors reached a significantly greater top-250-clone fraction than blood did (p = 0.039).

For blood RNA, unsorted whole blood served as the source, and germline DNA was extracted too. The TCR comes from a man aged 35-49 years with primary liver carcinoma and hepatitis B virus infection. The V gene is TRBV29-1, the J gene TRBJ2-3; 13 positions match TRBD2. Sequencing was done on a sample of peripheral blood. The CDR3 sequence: CSIDGLAGEDTQYS. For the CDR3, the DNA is TGCAGCATAGACGGACTAGCGGGAGAGGATACGCAGTATTCT.